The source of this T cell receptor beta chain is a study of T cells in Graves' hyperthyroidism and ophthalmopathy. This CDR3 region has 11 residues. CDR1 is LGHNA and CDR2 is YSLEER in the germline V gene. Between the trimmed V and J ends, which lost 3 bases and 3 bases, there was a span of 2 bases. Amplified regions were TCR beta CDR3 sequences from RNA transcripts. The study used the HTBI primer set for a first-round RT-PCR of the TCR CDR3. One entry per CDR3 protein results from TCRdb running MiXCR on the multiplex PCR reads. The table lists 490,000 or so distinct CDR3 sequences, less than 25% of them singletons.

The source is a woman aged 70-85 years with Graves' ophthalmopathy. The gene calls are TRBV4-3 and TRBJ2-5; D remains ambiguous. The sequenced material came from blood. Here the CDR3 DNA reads TGCGCCAGCAGCCACAAAGAGACCCAGTACTTC. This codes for CASSHKETQYF.